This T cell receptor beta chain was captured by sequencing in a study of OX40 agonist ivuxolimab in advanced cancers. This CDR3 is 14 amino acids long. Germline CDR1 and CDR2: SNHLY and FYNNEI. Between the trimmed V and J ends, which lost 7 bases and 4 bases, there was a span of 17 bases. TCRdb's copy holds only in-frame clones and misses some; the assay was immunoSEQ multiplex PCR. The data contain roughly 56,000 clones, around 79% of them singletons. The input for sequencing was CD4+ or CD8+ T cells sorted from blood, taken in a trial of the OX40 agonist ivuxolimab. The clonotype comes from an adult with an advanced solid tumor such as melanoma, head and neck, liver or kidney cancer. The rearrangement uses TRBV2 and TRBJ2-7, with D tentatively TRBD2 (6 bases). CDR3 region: CASTRRDSRYEQYF. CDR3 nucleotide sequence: TGTGCCAGCACCCGCCGGGACTCAAGGTACGAGCAGTACTTC. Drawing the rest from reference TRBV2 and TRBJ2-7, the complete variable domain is EPEVTQTPSHQVTQMGQEVILRCVPISNHLYFYWYRQILGQKVEFLVSFYNNEISEKSEIFDDQFSVERPDGSNFTLKIRSTKLEDSAMYFCASTRRDSRYEQYFGPGTRLTVT.